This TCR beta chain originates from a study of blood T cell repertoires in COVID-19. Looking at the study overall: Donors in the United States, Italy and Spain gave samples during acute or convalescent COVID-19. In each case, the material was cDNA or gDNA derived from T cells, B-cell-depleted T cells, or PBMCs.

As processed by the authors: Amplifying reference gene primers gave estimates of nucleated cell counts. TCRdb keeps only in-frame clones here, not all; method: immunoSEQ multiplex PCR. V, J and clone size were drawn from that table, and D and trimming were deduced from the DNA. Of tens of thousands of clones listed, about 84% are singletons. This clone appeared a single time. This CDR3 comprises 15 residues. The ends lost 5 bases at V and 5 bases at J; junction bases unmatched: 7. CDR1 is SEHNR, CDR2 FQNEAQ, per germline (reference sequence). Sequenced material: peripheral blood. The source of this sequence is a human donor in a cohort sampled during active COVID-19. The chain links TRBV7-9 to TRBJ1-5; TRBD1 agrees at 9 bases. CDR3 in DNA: TGTGCCAGCAGCCCACAGGGGGCGCGGGATCAGCCCCAGCATTTT. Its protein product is CASSPQGARDQPQHF.